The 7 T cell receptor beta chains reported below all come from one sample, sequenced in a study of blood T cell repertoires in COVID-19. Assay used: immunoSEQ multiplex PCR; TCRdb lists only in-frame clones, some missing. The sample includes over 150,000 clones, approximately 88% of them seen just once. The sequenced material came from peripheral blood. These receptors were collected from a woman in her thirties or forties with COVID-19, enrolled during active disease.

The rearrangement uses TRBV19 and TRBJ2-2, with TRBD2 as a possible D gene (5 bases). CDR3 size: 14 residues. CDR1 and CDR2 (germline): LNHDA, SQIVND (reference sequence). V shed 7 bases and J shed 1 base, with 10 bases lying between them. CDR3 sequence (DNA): TGTGCCAGTATCCAGCGGAGGAACACCGGGGAGCTGTTTTTT. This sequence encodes CASIQRRNTGELFF. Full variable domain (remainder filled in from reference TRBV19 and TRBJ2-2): DGGITQSPKYLFRKEGQNVTLSCEQNLNHDAMYWYRQDPGQGLRLIYYSQIVNDFQKGDIAEGYSVSREKKESFPLTVTSAQKNPTAFYLCASIQRRNTGELFFGEGSRLTVL.

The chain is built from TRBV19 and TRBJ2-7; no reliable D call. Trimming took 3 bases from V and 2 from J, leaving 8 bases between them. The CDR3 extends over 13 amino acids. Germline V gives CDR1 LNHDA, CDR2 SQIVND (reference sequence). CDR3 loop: CASSMGRTYEQYF. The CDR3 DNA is TGTGCCAGTAGTATGGGCCGAACCTACGAGCAGTACTTC.

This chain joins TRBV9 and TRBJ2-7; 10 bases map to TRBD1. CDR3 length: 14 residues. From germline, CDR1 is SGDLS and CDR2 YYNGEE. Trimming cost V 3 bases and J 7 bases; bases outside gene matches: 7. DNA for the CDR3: TGTGCCAGCAGCGCAGACAGGGGGCGAGGAGAGCAGTACTTC. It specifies CASSADRGRGEQYF.

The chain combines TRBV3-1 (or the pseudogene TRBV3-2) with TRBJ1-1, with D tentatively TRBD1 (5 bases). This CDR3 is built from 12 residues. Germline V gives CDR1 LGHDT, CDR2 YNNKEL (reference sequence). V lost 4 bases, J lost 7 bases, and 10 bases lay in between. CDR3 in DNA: TGTGCCAGCAGCCTGCCGGGGGGTGAAGCTTTCTTT. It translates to CASSLPGGEAFF.

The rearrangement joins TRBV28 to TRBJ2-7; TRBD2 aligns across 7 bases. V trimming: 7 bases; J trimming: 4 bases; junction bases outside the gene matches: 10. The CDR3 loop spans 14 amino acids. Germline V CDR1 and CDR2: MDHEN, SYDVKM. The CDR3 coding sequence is TGTGCCAGCACACGGGGAGGGCCAGCGTACGAGCAGTACTTC. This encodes CASTRGGPAYEQYF.

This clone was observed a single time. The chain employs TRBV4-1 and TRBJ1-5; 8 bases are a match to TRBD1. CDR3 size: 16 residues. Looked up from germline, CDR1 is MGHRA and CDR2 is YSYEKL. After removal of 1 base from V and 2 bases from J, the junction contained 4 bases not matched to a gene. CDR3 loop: CASSQAAGQGNQPQHF. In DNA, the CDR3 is TGCGCCAGCAGCCAAGCGGCGGGACAGGGCAATCAGCCCCAGCATTTT.

The CDR3 DNA sequence: TGTGCCAGCAGTCCCTCCAGGGGGCGGGGGTCACCCCTCCACTTT. This gives the protein CASSPSRGRGSPLHF. The V call is TRBV6-6, the J call TRBJ1-6; 8 bases line up with TRBD1. V lost 5 bases to trimming and J lost 10 bases; unmatched junction nucleotides: 10. The V gene's germline CDR1 is MNHNY and CDR2 SVGAGI (reference sequence). This CDR3 has 15 residues.